This TCR beta chain was retrieved from a study of T cell responses to AZD1222 COVID-19 vaccine. Broader study findings: Repertoire collection took place solely once the T cell response had peaked.

Profiled with immunoSEQ multiplex PCR; TCRdb holds only in-frame clones, not every one. The repertoire includes 140,000 to 150,000 clones, roughly 89% of them detected once, and roughly 1.7% sits in the top ten. Regarding this clone: Its antigen remains unidentified.

The CDR3 length is 16 residues. Trimming removed 5 bases from V and 7 bases from J; junction bases left unmatched: 11. Germline values: CDR1 MNHEY, CDR2 SMNVEV (reference sequence). This specimen was peripheral blood, taken 28 days after the second AZD1222 dose. The chain links TRBV27 to TRBJ2-2; 9 nucleotides match TRBD1. The sequence came from an adult who received the AZD1222 COVID-19 vaccine. CDR3 in amino acids: CASSQGTGRGLGELFF. For the CDR3, the DNA is TGTGCCAGCAGTCAGGGGACAGGGCGGGGCCTCGGGGAGCTGTTTTTT.